The 18 T cell receptor beta chains given below trace back to one sample, sequenced in a study of vaccination and CD4 T cells after COVID-19. Sequenced with the Oncomine TCR Beta short-read assay was DNA taken from cultured CD4+ T cells. TCRdb re-derived calls from the PCR reads in MiXCR, one entry per CDR3 protein. The sample includes about 11,000 distinct CDR3 sequences, approximately 43% of them seen just once. Treatment reported: approximately nine-day PBMC culture with coronavirus spike peptide pools or control peptides (ViraFEST assay). The antigens of these receptors remain unknown. The specimen sequenced was CD4+ T cells from blood, cultured in vitro. The origin of the receptors is a human donor who had recovered from COVID-19.

The chain carries TRBV20-1 and TRBJ1-2; D is uncertain. The germline V and J ends were trimmed by 7 bases and 4 bases, with 19 bases remaining between them. There are 14 residues in the CDR3. From germline, CDR1 is DFQATT and CDR2 SNEGSKA (reference sequence). CDR3 sequence reads: CSVYGRTVRYGYTF. As DNA, the CDR3 is TGCAGTGTGTACGGACGGACCGTTCGCTATGGCTACACCTTC.

A note on this clonotype: An end of the junction does not agree with germline; a read error may underlie this. J is TRBJ1-2 and V is TRBV7-8, with TRBD1 matching 10 bases. Germline CDR1 SGHVS, CDR2 FQNEAQ. The CDR3 has 13 amino acids. The CDR3 DNA is TGTGCCAGCAGCTTAGAGGGGGGGACAGGGGACCTCTTC. Translation gives CASSLEGGTGDLF.

The V and J genes are TRBV7-2 and TRBJ1-2; D is ambiguous. V shed 3 bases and J shed 8 bases, with 13 bases lying between them. The germline gives CDR1 SGHTA, CDR2 FQGNSA. CDR3 length: 13 residues. The CDR3, as DNA: TGTGCCAGCAGCTTGGGCACCGAAGGGGGCTACACCTTC. Its translation is CASSLGTEGGYTF.

Only a few counts were recorded for this clonotype. This chain joins TRBV27 and TRBJ1-2, with D unclear. Per the germline V gene, CDR1 is MNHEY and CDR2 is SMNVEV (reference sequence). The V end was cut by 6 bases, the J end by 1 base, with 12 bases between. The CDR3 sequence is 14 residues long. The chain's CDR3 is CASRAGGINYGYTF. The CDR3 nucleotides read TGTGCCAGCAGAGCGGGAGGGATTAACTATGGCTACACCTTC.

The chain combines TRBV24-1 with TRBJ2-3; 9 bases match TRBD2. With 1 base clipped from V and 3 bases from J, the junction kept 10 bases outside the gene matches. Germline V gene sequence: CDR1 KGHDR, CDR2 SFDVKD. The CDR3 length is 18 residues. As DNA, the CDR3 is TGTGCCACCAGTGATTTCGGCGGGGGGGCGAGAAGGACAGATACGCAGTATTTT. Amino acids: CATSDFGGGARRTDTQYF.

The rearrangement uses TRBV20-1 and TRBJ1-5, with 7 bases identical to TRBD1. Germline lookup yields CDR1 DFQATT and CDR2 SNEGSKA (reference sequence). The J segment lost 6 bases and the V segment lost 0 bases, leaving 8 bases of the junction unmatched. The CDR3 has 15 residues. The CDR3 here is CSARDRDRAFQPQHF. The CDR3 bases are TGCAGTGCTAGAGACCGGGACAGAGCTTTTCAGCCCCAGCATTTT.

The chain uses TRBV28 and TRBJ1-4; D unclear. V shed 2 bases and J shed 7 bases, with 2 bases lying between them. Germline V lookup: CDR1 MDHEN, CDR2 SYDVKM. This CDR3 has 11 amino acids. The CDR3 reads CASSLGEKLFF. The CDR3 DNA reads TGTGCCAGCAGTTTAGGTGAAAAACTGTTTTTT.

V gene TRBV12-3 or TRBV12-4 combines with J gene TRBJ2-5, with D perhaps being TRBD1 or TRBD2 (7 bases each). The CDR3 covers 13 residues. With 7 bases removed from V and 5 bases from J, the gap between germline ends came to 14 bases. For the CDR3, the DNA is TGTGCCAGCAAGGGAGGGGGCGCTGAGACCCAGTACTTC. Translation gives CASKGGGAETQYF.

The V call is TRBV30, the J call TRBJ2-5; D tentatively fits TRBD1 or TRBD2 (7 bases each). CDR3 length: 13 amino acids. The germline CDR1 and CDR2 sequences are GTSNPN and SVGIG (reference sequence). V was clipped by 3 bases and J by 5 bases, with 13 bases between them. This CDR3 is CAWRRQGGETQYF. CDR3 bases: TGTGCCTGGAGAAGACAGGGAGGGGAGACCCAGTACTTC.

The V and J genes are TRBV24-1 and TRBJ2-2; 8 bases match TRBD1. There are 15 residues in the CDR3. Germline values: CDR1 KGHDR, CDR2 SFDVKD. The V gene end was trimmed by 9 bases and the J gene end by 1 base; junction bases not matched to a gene: 6. The chain's CDR3 is CATRGTGLNTGELFF. For the CDR3, the DNA is TGTGCCACCCGGGGGACAGGCCTGAACACCGGGGAGCTGTTTTTT.

The chain links TRBV5-1 to TRBJ2-1; D is unclear. The V gene lost 6 bases and the J gene lost 6 bases, with 13 bases spanning the gap. This CDR3 is built from 13 residues. Per germline, CDR1 SGHRS and CDR2 YFSETQ. The CDR3 sequence: CASTFGLSNEQFF. For the CDR3, the DNA is TGCGCCAGCACGTTTGGTTTGTCCAATGAGCAGTTCTTC.

On this clonotype itself: Germline and junction disagree at one end, which may indicate a read error. The V call is TRBV28, the J call TRBJ1-2; 8 nucleotides line up with TRBD1. Germline V gives CDR1 MDHEN, CDR2 SYDVKM. The CDR3 spans 12 residues. The CDR3 DNA reads as TGTGCCAGCACCTCGCGACAGGGGTTGGGTTACTTC. This sequence encodes CASTSRQGLGYF.

The V and J genes are TRBV5-4 and TRBJ1-2; 7 bases align to TRBD1. The CDR3 runs to 16 residues. V was pared by 0 bases and J by 4 bases, with 9 bases of the junction left unmatched. Germline V gene lookup returns CDR1 SGHNT and CDR2 YYREEE (reference sequence). CDR3 DNA: TGTGCCAGCAGCTTGGGTAGGCAGGGGGGAGTCTATGGCTACACCTTC. The encoded protein is CASSLGRQGGVYGYTF.

V gene TRBV4-1 combines with J gene TRBJ2-3, with D unresolved. Germline V gene data show CDR1 as MGHRA and CDR2 as YSYEKL. The CDR3 covers 17 residues. V dropped 0 bases and J dropped 3 bases, with 16 bases sitting between them. The CDR3 spells CASSQDGPQVGTDTQYF. The CDR3 coding sequence is TGCGCCAGCAGCCAAGATGGCCCCCAGGTGGGGACAGATACGCAGTATTTT.

This CDR3 is CSARDSWGVNTEAFF. CDR3 bases: TGCAGTGCTAGAGACTCCTGGGGGGTTAACACTGAAGCTTTCTTT. V is TRBV20-1 and J is TRBJ1-1; maybe TRBD1 (5 bases). CDR3 length equals 15 residues. V lost 0 bases and J 2 bases, leaving 13 bases between the germline ends. Germline V CDR1 and CDR2: DFQATT, SNEGSKA (reference sequence).

The J gene is TRBJ2-7, the V gene TRBV21-1; TRBD1, the D gene given by the table, was not confirmed from the DNA. TRBV21-1 is noted as a pseudogene. This CDR3 region has 15 residues. CDR3 protein: CASSKKTGRTYEQYF. CDR3 nucleotides: TGTGCCAGCAGCAAGAAGACAGGGAGAACCTACGAGCAGTACTTC.

V usage is TRBV30 and J usage is TRBJ2-6; 7 bases are a match to TRBD1. The CDR3 covers 14 residues. V lost 2 bases, J lost 2 bases, and 0 bases stayed unmatched. Germline CDR1 GTSNPN, CDR2 SVGIG (reference sequence). The CDR3 nucleotides are TGTGCCTGGAGTAGGGGGCCTGGGGCCAACGTCCTGACTTTC. Its translation is CAWSRGPGANVLTF.

The chain employs TRBV12-3 or TRBV12-4 and TRBJ1-1, with 9 positions matching TRBD1. Trimming at V came to 5 bases and at J to 0 bases, leaving 7 bases not matched to a gene. The CDR3 runs 16 residues. The CDR3, as DNA: TGTGCCAGCAGTACAGGGGGACAGGGACTGAACACTGAAGCTTTCTTT. Protein sequence: CASSTGGQGLNTEAFF.